This T cell receptor beta chain was obtained from a study of shared clonotypes between healthy human individuals. There are 18 residues in the CDR3. V gave up 2 bases and J gave up 4 bases; unmatched junction bases: 16. TCRdb's table, derived via immunoSEQ multiplex PCR, lists solely in-frame clones and lacks some. The data show over a million clones, roughly 96% seen once. The sequence came from a man between 25 and 39 years old in good health. Sequencing used naive CD4+ T cells sorted from blood. Subset specified: CD45RA+ positively selected. This chain links TRBV23-1 with TRBJ2-7; 8 bases match TRBD1. TRBV23-1 is assigned to the ORF class and has an uncertain function. CDR3 in amino acids: CASSQGQGRISPDYEQYF. The CDR3 bases are TGCGCCAGCAGTCAAGGACAGGGAAGAATATCCCCAGATTACGAGCAGTACTTC.